This T cell receptor (beta chain) was identified during a study of spatial heterogeneity in lung cancer. The CDR3 length is 16 residues. In germline, CDR1 is SGDLS, CDR2 YYNGEE. V dropped 0 bases and J dropped 1 base, with 12 bases sitting between them. Time point noted: blood at routine non-recurrence follow-up after resection. Whole RNA, which was extracted from tumor, nontumor lung tissue or frozen PBMC, was sequenced without any cell sorting. Each molecule of TCR cDNA was tagged with one unique molecular identifier. One entry per CDR3 protein results from TCRdb running MiXCR on the 5' RACE reads. The sample includes over 85,000 distinct CDR3 sequences, 15% to 20% of them seen just once.

V gene TRBV9 combines with J gene TRBJ2-3; possibly TRBD1 for D (5 bases). The source was PBMCs, collected at follow-up. The origin of this receptor is a male donor with early-stage non-small cell lung cancer. For the CDR3, the DNA is TGTGCCAGCAGCGTAGAACTCCAGGGCGGCACAGATACGCAGTATTTT. This codes for CASSVELQGGTDTQYF.